The present T cell receptor (beta chain) was sequenced within a study of monozygotic twins with inflammatory bowel disease. The CDR3 has 16 amino acids. Per the germline V gene, CDR1 is SGHTA and CDR2 is FQGNSA. From the 5' RACE reads, TCRdb lists one entry per CDR3 protein and no DNA. The sample data list 300,000 to 400,000 distinct CDR3 sequences. The sequenced sample consisted of blood. This receptor was obtained from a human donor with ulcerative colitis or Crohn's disease, or a healthy co-twin of an affected twin (not recorded which). The V and J genes are TRBV7-2 and TRBJ1-5; TCRdb's assignment of TRBD1 cannot be checked, as there is no DNA. The CDR3 loop reads CASSPRTGIFNQPQHF.